Only a few counts were recorded for the clone carrying this TCR beta chain. CDR3 length: 17 residues. Germline V gene lookup returns CDR1 SEHNR and CDR2 FQNEAQ (reference sequence). Germline trimming cut 6 bases from V and 0 bases from J; bases unmatched to any gene: 12. The record originates from a study of CD8 T cells in ankylosing spondylitis. MiXCR, applied by TCRdb to the 5' RACE reads, yields one record per CDR3 protein. The table has 250,000 to 400,000 distinct CDR3 sequences, roughly 11% seen once. Sequenced material: blood, either unsorted or a sorted T cell fraction (not recorded which). This clonotype originated in a female donor with ankylosing spondylitis or in good health (not recorded which). The rearrangement joins TRBV7-9 to TRBJ2-3, with 7 bases identical to TRBD1. CDR3 DNA: TGTGCCAGCAGTGGGACGGCAGGGGGAAGAAGCACAGATACGCAGTATTTT. Its protein is CASSGTAGGRSTDTQYF.